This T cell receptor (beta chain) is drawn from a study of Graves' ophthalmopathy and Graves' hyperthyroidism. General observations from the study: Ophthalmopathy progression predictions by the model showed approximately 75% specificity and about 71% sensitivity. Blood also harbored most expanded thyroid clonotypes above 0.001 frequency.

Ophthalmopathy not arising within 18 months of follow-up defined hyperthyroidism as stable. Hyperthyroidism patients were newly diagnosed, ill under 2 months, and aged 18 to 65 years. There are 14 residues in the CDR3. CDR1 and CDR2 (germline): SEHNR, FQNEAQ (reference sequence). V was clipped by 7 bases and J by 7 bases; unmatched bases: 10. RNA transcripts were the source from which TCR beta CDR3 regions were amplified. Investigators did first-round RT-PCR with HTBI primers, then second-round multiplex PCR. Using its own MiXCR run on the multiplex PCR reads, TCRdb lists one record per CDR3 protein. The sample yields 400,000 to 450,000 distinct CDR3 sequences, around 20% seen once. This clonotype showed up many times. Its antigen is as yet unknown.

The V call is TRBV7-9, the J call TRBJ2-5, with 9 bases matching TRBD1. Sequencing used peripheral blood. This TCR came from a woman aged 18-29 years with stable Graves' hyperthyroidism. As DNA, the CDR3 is TGTGCCAGCACCGGTACAGGGGGCGCAGCGACCCAGTACTTC. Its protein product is CASTGTGGAATQYF.